Shown below are 24 T cell receptor beta chains from a single sample sequenced in a study of T cells in Graves' hyperthyroidism and ophthalmopathy. What was amplified from RNA transcripts were TCR beta CDR3 regions. A set of HTBI primers served as the primers for a first-round RT-PCR of the TCR CDR3. One entry per CDR3 protein results from TCRdb running MiXCR on the multiplex PCR reads. The sample contains some 350,000 distinct CDR3 sequences, about 15% of which appear only once. The specimen was blood. Receptor source: a woman aged 55-75 years with Graves' ophthalmopathy.

This chain uses TRBV27 with TRBJ2-3; no definite D call. Germline CDR1 is MNHEY and CDR2 is SMNVEV (reference sequence). V gave up 4 bases and J gave up 0 bases, with 5 bases separating them. The CDR3 totals 13 residues. The CDR3 region is CASSSHSTDTQYF. The CDR3 DNA is TGTGCCAGCAGTTCCCATAGCACAGATACGCAGTATTTT.

In its sample, this clonotype was seen many times. The gene calls are TRBV28 and TRBJ2-2; a weak D match, TRBD1 (5 bases). The CDR3 extends over 14 amino acids. V lost 4 bases, J lost 4 bases, and 10 bases lay in between. Germline V CDR1 and CDR2: MDHEN, SYDVKM. This CDR3 is CASSSHGATGELFF. The CDR3 bases are TGTGCCAGCAGTTCCCATGGGGCCACCGGGGAGCTGTTTTTT.

Of note for this clonotype: A much larger clonotype is one base distant, so this may be a read error. The chain employs TRBV5-1 and TRBJ2-7, with 11 bases fitting TRBD2. CDR3 length equals 16 residues. Germline values: CDR1 SGHRS, CDR2 YFSETQ. CDR3 residues: CAGSLGLAGGTYEQYF. Here the CDR3 DNA reads TGCGCCGGCAGCTTGGGGCTAGCGGGAGGTACCTACGAGCAGTACTTC.

Notes on this clonotype: This clone may be a read error of a much larger clone one base away. V usage is TRBV2 and J usage is TRBJ1-2, with D unresolved. CDR1 is SNHLY and CDR2 is FYNNEI in the germline V gene. The CDR3 is 12 amino acids. This chain's CDR3 is CTSTVVNYGYTF. In DNA form, the CDR3 reads TGTACCAGCACGGTAGTTAACTATGGCTACACCTTC.

This clonotype was seen a handful of times. V gene TRBV4-2 combines with J gene TRBJ2-1; 12 nucleotides agree with TRBD2. This CDR3 is 16 amino acids long. Germline V lookup: CDR1 LGHNA, CDR2 YNFKEQ. The V segment lost 4 bases and the J segment 2 bases; nucleotides outside the gene matches: 3. The CDR3 protein is CASSPSSGRAYNEQFF. DNA of the CDR3: TGTGCCAGCAGCCCTTCTAGCGGGAGGGCCTACAATGAGCAGTTCTTC.

This clonotype occurred many times. As DNA, the CDR3 is TGTGCCACCAGACCGGTCACTGAAGCTTTCTTT. Translation: CATRPVTEAFF. This chain uses TRBV28 with TRBJ1-1; D unclear. Germline CDR1 reads MDHEN; CDR2 reads SYDVKM. Trimming pared 10 bases from V and 4 bases from J, leaving 10 bases between. CDR3 length: 11 residues.

At least ten counts were recorded for this clonotype. The chain uses TRBV5-1 and TRBJ2-7; 8 nucleotides line up with TRBD2. This CDR3 has 16 residues. The V segment lost 0 bases and the J segment 2 bases; nucleotides outside the gene matches: 7. Per germline, CDR1 SGHRS and CDR2 YFSETQ. CDR3 sequence reads: CASSLAASGPTYEQYF. CDR3 DNA: TGCGCCAGCAGCTTGGCGGCTAGCGGGCCTACCTACGAGCAGTACTTC.

This clonotype was seen a handful of times. This rearrangement joins TRBV7-3 to TRBJ2-1; 10 bases fit TRBD2. CDR3 length: 16 residues. V shed 5 bases, J shed 2 bases, and the junction held 6 bases outside the gene matches. The V gene's germline CDR1 is SGHTA and CDR2 FQGTGA. The chain's CDR3 is CASSPRAGGPYNEQFF. The CDR3 nucleotides read TGTGCCAGCAGCCCCCGAGCGGGAGGGCCCTACAATGAGCAGTTCTTC.

This clonotype was observed many times. The chain carries TRBV28 and TRBJ1-1; D might be TRBD1 (5 bases). V gave up 8 bases and J gave up 6 bases, with 10 bases separating them. The CDR3 has 11 residues. The germline V gene encodes CDR1 MDHEN and CDR2 SYDVKM. CDR3 amino acids: CASPGGAEAFF. The CDR3 coding sequence is TGTGCCAGCCCCGGGGGTGCTGAAGCTTTCTTT.

The chain is built from TRBV7-9 and TRBJ2-7; TRBD1 agrees at 8 bases. CDR3 size: 15 residues. The germline CDR1 and CDR2 sequences are SEHNR and FQNEAQ (reference sequence). Germline trimming cut 5 bases from V and 2 bases from J; bases unmatched to any gene: 8. The CDR3 DNA is TGTGCCAGCAGCCCCGGGACAGGCCTCACCTACGAGCAGTACTTC. Its protein product is CASSPGTGLTYEQYF.

The V and J genes are TRBV6-1 and TRBJ1-4; D not resolved. The CDR3 is 15 amino acids. The germline V and J ends were trimmed by 7 bases and 10 bases, with 22 bases remaining between them. Germline lookup yields CDR1 MNHNS and CDR2 SASEGT. CDR3 in amino acids: CASTSVDRVFGKLFF. The CDR3 nucleotides read TGTGCCAGCACCTCCGTGGACCGAGTCTTTGGAAAACTGTTTTTT.

The chain couples TRBV30 to TRBJ2-1; 9 bases line up with TRBD2. Unmatched junction bases numbered 9, after V lost 4 bases and J lost 8 bases. Germline V lookup: CDR1 GTSNPN, CDR2 SVGIG (reference sequence). The CDR3 has 14 residues. The CDR3 protein is CAWNRLAGIDEQFF. CDR3 coding DNA: TGTGCCTGGAATAGGCTAGCGGGAATCGATGAGCAGTTCTTC.

This clonotype showed up many times. V is TRBV5-1 and J is TRBJ2-1, with D possibly matching TRBD2 (6 bases). Germline V lookup: CDR1 SGHRS, CDR2 YFSETQ. The V gene lost 0 bases and the J gene lost 10 bases, with 17 bases spanning the gap. This CDR3 is built from 15 residues. The DNA of the CDR3 is TGCGCCAGCAGCTTGGACGGGACCTCAGGGAGGGAGCAGTTCTTC. Amino acid sequence: CASSLDGTSGREQFF.

This clonotype showed up just a few times. The chain links TRBV6-1 to TRBJ2-2, with no clear D. The germline gives CDR1 MNHNS, CDR2 SASEGT. The length of the CDR3 is 12 residues. V lost 5 bases to trimming and J lost 6 bases, with 7 bases between them. CDR3 amino acids: CASSTVSGELFF. CDR3 in DNA: TGTGCCAGCAGTACGGTGTCCGGGGAGCTGTTTTTT.

This clonotype came up many times. The CDR3: CASSSGPAYEQYF. The CDR3 DNA sequence: TGTGCCAGCAGTTCCGGACCAGCCTACGAGCAGTACTTC. The V and J genes are TRBV28 and TRBJ2-7, with D uncertain. The germline CDR1 and CDR2 sequences are MDHEN and SYDVKM. The CDR3 length is 13 residues. Trimming took off 4 bases at V and 2 bases at J, with 9 bases between the two ends.

This clonotype has at least ten counts. The chain is built from TRBV20-1 and TRBJ2-5; no firm D call. The V end was cut by 1 base, the J end by 5 bases, with 5 bases between. CDR1 and CDR2 (germline): DFQATT, SNEGSKA (reference sequence). This CDR3 comprises 11 residues. The CDR3 here is CSARVGETQYF. DNA for the CDR3: TGCAGTGCTAGAGTCGGGGAGACCCAGTACTTC.

The chain has TRBV10-3 and TRBJ2-7, with TRBD1 matching over 8 bases. Germline trimming cut 3 bases from V and 3 bases from J; bases unmatched to any gene: 4. The CDR3 is 14 amino acids. CDR1 ENHRY and CDR2 SYGVKD come from the germline V gene. CDR3 residues: CAISDPGTGYEQYF. CDR3 DNA: TGTGCCATCAGTGACCCGGGGACAGGCTACGAGCAGTACTTC.

Only a few counts were recorded for this clonotype. This chain links TRBV10-2 with TRBJ2-3; 7 nucleotides match TRBD2. Per germline, CDR1 WSHSY and CDR2 SAAADI. Trimming removed 0 bases from V and 3 bases from J; junction bases left unmatched: 6. The CDR3 loop spans 16 amino acids. This chain's CDR3 is CASSESRGLRTDTQYF. The CDR3 bases are TGCGCCAGCAGTGAGTCTAGGGGACTAAGAACAGATACGCAGTATTTT.

At least ten counts were recorded for this clonotype. The DNA for the CDR3 is TGTGCCAGCAGTTTCCCAGGGGGCACAGATACGCAGTATTTT. It yields the protein CASSFPGGTDTQYF. The chain links TRBV12-3 or TRBV12-4 to TRBJ2-3; tentative D call: TRBD1 (6 bases). Trimming cost V 3 bases and J 1 base, with 8 bases left between them. The CDR3 is 14 amino acids.

In this sample, this clonotype turned up many times. The chain is built from TRBV6-1 and TRBJ1-1; TRBD1 aligns across 7 bases. Germline V gene lookup returns CDR1 MNHNS and CDR2 SASEGT. There are 15 residues in the CDR3. J gave up 0 bases and V 7 bases, and 8 bases lay outside the gene matches. The DNA of the CDR3 is TGTGCCAGCACTCAACAGGGGTCGGTGAACACTGAAGCTTTCTTT. Residues: CASTQQGSVNTEAFF.

In this sample, this clonotype turned up many times. V and J are TRBV20-1 and TRBJ2-2, with no clear D. The CDR3 covers 13 residues. V lost 2 bases and J 4 bases, leaving 8 bases between the germline ends. Per germline, CDR1 DFQATT and CDR2 SNEGSKA (reference sequence). This CDR3 is CSARSPLTGELFF. For the CDR3, the DNA is TGCAGTGCTAGATCTCCACTCACCGGGGAGCTGTTTTTT.

This clonotype has at least ten counts. J is TRBJ2-7 and V is TRBV6-5; 7 bases fit TRBD1. V shed 0 bases, J shed 2 bases, and the junction held 1 base outside the gene matches. CDR3 length: 14 residues. CDR1 and CDR2 (germline): MNHEY, SVGAGI. The CDR3 protein is CASSYSDRPYEQYF. Here the CDR3 DNA reads TGTGCCAGCAGTTACTCGGACAGGCCCTACGAGCAGTACTTC.

This clonotype was counted only a few times. The V call is TRBV5-1, the J call TRBJ2-7; 15 bases match TRBD2. The germline V gene has CDR1 SGHRS and CDR2 YFSETQ. J was trimmed by 4 bases and V by 4 bases; bases with no gene match: 6. This CDR3 is 16 amino acids long. The CDR3 is CASSKGGTSGGYEQYF. The DNA of the CDR3 is TGCGCCAGCAGCAAGGGGGGGACTAGCGGGGGGTACGAGCAGTACTTC.

This clonotype has more than one count but fewer than ten. The J gene is TRBJ2-3, the V gene TRBV9, with 7 bases that match TRBD2. This CDR3 spans 16 amino acids. Losses at the gene ends were 3 bases for V and 4 bases for J; bases not matched to a gene: 11. Germline V gene lookup returns CDR1 SGDLS and CDR2 YYNGEE. CDR3 coding DNA: TGTGCCAGCAGCGCCCCGAGAGGCGGGAGCGCAGATACGCAGTATTTT. Translated, it gives CASSAPRGGSADTQYF.